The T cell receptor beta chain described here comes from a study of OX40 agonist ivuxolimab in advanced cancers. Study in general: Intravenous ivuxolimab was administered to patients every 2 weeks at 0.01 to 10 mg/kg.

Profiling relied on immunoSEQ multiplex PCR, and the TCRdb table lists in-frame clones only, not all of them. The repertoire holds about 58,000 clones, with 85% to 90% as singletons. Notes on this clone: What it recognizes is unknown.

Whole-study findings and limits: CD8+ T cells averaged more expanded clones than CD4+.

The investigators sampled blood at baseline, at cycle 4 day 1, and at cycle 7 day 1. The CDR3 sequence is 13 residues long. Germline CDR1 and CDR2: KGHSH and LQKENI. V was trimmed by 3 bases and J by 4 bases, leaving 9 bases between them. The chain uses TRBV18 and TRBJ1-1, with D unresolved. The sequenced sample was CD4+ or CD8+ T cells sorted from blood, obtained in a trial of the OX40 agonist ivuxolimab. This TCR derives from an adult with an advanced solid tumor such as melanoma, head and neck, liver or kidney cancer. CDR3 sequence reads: CASSPMGGTEAFF. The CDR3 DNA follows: TGTGCCAGCTCACCTATGGGTGGCACTGAAGCTTTCTTT.